The source of this TCR beta chain is a study of blood T cell repertoires in COVID-19. Sequencing was performed with immunoSEQ multiplex PCR; in TCRdb, only in-frame clones are kept and a portion is missing. Of approximately 42,000 clones in the sample, more than 65% were seen once. The CDR3 sequence is 14 residues long. Trimming pared 0 bases from V and 1 base from J, leaving 7 bases between. CDR1 is SGHRS and CDR2 is YFSETQ in the germline V gene. The sample taken for sequencing was peripheral blood. This TCR was recovered from a man at least 80 years old with acute or convalescent COVID-19. The chain has TRBV5-1 and TRBJ2-5; D remains ambiguous. As DNA, the CDR3 is TGCGCCAGCAGCTTGGCCGCAGTCCAAGAGACCCAGTACTTC. Residues: CASSLAAVQETQYF.